A selection of T cell receptor beta chains follows, all from one sample in a study of blood T cell repertoires in COVID-19. This table comes from immunoSEQ multiplex PCR, and its TCRdb copy is limited to in-frame clones, with some not included. The data contain 350,000 or so clones, approximately 87% of them seen just once; the ten biggest clones take up over 9.5%. The sample was peripheral blood. The source of these receptors is a woman in her 30s with COVID-19, enrolled during active disease. CDR3s include the opening cysteine and the closing phenylalanine or tryptophan. The D gene is left open where the match is weak. Clone size is stated in some rows and not others, as once, few, many or a class when expanded.

j_call,v_call,clone_size,d_call,cdr3_aa,cdr3_nt
TRBJ1-2,TRBV2,NA,NA,CASSRGQLYGYTF,TGTGCCAGCAGCCGAGGACAGCTCTATGGCTACACCTTC
TRBJ2-2,TRBV20-1,few,NA,CSASRGRGSGELFF,TGCAGTGCTAGTCGGGGGAGAGGGTCCGGGGAGCTGTTTTTT
TRBJ2-5,TRBV5-4,NA,TRBD2,CASSLRTSVQETQYF,TGTGCCAGCAGCTTGAGGACTAGCGTCCAAGAGACCCAGTACTTC
TRBJ2-1,TRBV28,NA,NA,CASHTQTRRAYNEQFF,TGTGCCAGCCATACCCAGACGAGGAGGGCCTACAATGAGCAGTTCTTC
TRBJ1-4,TRBV5-8,NA,NA,CASSLPFGTSLEKLFF,TGTGCCAGCAGCTTGCCCTTCGGGACATCTCTTGAAAAACTGTTTTTT
TRBJ2-7,TRBV5-1,NA,TRBD1,CASSWADRGLSYEQYF,TGCGCCAGCAGCTGGGCGGACAGGGGACTCTCCTACGAGCAGTACTTC
TRBJ2-1,TRBV12-3/TRBV12-4,NA,NA,CASSLNYEQFF,TGTGCCAGCAGTTTGAACTATGAGCAGTTCTTC
TRBJ2-1,TRBV29-1,NA,TRBD2,CSVWGGGSRFHEQFF,TGCAGCGTCTGGGGTGGCGGGAGTAGATTCCATGAGCAGTTCTTC
TRBJ2-7,TRBV9,NA,NA,CASSVAQKSYEQYF,TGTGCCAGCAGCGTAGCCCAGAAATCCTACGAGCAGTACTTC
TRBJ2-5,TRBV5-4,NA,NA,CASSAQRASETQYF,TGTGCCAGCAGCGCCCAGCGGGCTAGCGAGACCCAGTACTTC
TRBJ2-1,TRBV30,NA,TRBD2,CAWSLGLAGGDEQFF,TGTGCCTGGAGTTTAGGACTAGCGGGAGGGGATGAGCAGTTCTTC
TRBJ2-1,TRBV24-1,NA,NA,CATSAGYNEQFF,TGTGCCACCAGTGCGGGGTACAATGAGCAGTTCTTC
TRBJ2-6,TRBV20-1,NA,TRBD2,CSASPPSGTSGANVLTF,TGCAGTGCTAGTCCCCCTAGCGGGACCTCTGGGGCCAACGTCCTGACTTTC
TRBJ2-2,TRBV11-2,NA,NA,CASSLAGAGELFF,TGTGCCAGCAGCTTAGCCGGGGCCGGGGAGCTGTTTTTT
TRBJ2-5,TRBV10-2,NA,TRBD2,CASSETTSGKSETQYF,TGCGCCAGCAGTGAGACGACTAGCGGGAAATCAGAGACCCAGTACTTC
TRBJ2-3,TRBV23-1,NA,TRBD1,CASTGSNRGPQRDVAQYF,TGCGCCAGCACGGGATCTAACAGGGGGCCTCAGCGGGATGTTGCGCAGTATTTT
TRBJ2-7,TRBV28,NA,NA,CASSQTDRDEQYF,TGTGCCAGCAGTCAAACGGACAGAGACGAGCAGTACTTC
TRBJ2-7,TRBV19,NA,NA,CASSNTGPMGEQYF,TGTGCCAGTAGCAACACAGGGCCCATGGGCGAGCAGTACTTC
TRBJ1-3,TRBV28,NA,TRBD1,CASSRPQGASGNTIYF,TGTGCCAGCAGTCGACCTCAGGGGGCCTCTGGAAACACCATATATTTT
TRBJ2-7,TRBV2,NA,TRBD1,CASSEYRGLIEQYF,TGTGCCAGCAGTGAATACAGGGGGCTCATCGAGCAGTACTTC
TRBJ1-1,TRBV19,NA,NA,CASTKAAGSGEAFF,TGTGCCAGTACCAAAGCAGCGGGGTCCGGTGAAGCTTTCTTT
TRBJ2-3,TRBV29-1,NA,TRBD2,CSVEGEGLFTDTQYF,TGCAGCGTTGAAGGGGAGGGACTATTCACAGATACGCAGTATTTT
TRBJ1-6,TRBV30,NA,TRBD1,CAWSWDRVNSPLHF,TGTGCCTGGAGTTGGGACAGAGTTAATTCACCCCTCCACTTT
TRBJ2-6,TRBV7-6,NA,TRBD2,CASSLRLAGAGANVLTF,TGTGCCAGCAGCTTGAGACTAGCGGGAGCTGGGGCCAACGTCCTGACTTTC
TRBJ2-7,TRBV6-5,once,NA,CASSVLANDYEQYF,TGTGCCAGCAGCGTTCTAGCGAACGACTACGAGCAGTACTTC
TRBJ1-1,TRBV28,once,TRBD1,CASRDRHSSRGAFF,TGTGCCAGCCGGGACAGACACTCCTCCCGGGGAGCTTTCTTT
TRBJ2-7,TRBV11-2,NA,NA,CASSSLQVPQQYF,TGTGCCAGCAGCTCGTTACAGGTACCGCAGCAGTACTTC
TRBJ2-7,TRBV2,NA,NA,CASSSKSPGPGEPYEQYF,TGTGCCAGCAGTTCGAAGTCGCCGGGTCCGGGGGAACCCTACGAGCAGTACTTC
TRBJ1-4,TRBV11-2,once,NA,CASRPAGSLDGEKLFF,TGTGCCAGCAGACCGGCTGGGAGTTTAGACGGTGAAAAACTGTTTTTT
TRBJ2-1,TRBV5-1,NA,NA,CASRAGLEQFF,TGCGCCAGCAGGGCTGGGCTTGAGCAGTTCTTC
TRBJ1-2,TRBV28,NA,TRBD1,CASSLGTDYVYTF,TGTGCCAGCAGTTTAGGGACAGACTACGTCTACACCTTC
TRBJ2-1,TRBV5-1,once,TRBD2,CASSLVPTGGVYEQFF,TGCGCCAGCAGCTTGGTTCCGACGGGAGGGGTTTATGAGCAGTTCTTC
TRBJ2-1,TRBV28,NA,NA,CASSSDLNNEQFF,TGTGCCAGCAGTTCGGACTTGAACAATGAGCAGTTCTTC
TRBJ2-7,TRBV5-1,NA,TRBD2,CASSWAGLAGDEQYF,TGCGCCAGCAGCTGGGCGGGACTAGCGGGAGACGAGCAGTACTTC
TRBJ2-7,TRBV4-1,NA,TRBD2,CASSQGTSSDEQYF,TGCGCCAGCAGCCAAGGGACTAGTTCGGACGAGCAGTACTTC
TRBJ2-3,TRBV7-2,NA,NA,CASSLDSISTDTQYF,TGTGCCAGCAGCTTAGACTCGATAAGCACAGATACGCAGTATTTT
TRBJ2-5,TRBV24-1,once,NA,CATKSLDQETQYF,TGTGCCACCAAAAGCCTAGATCAAGAGACCCAGTACTTC
TRBJ1-4,TRBV28,NA,NA,CASSLWSEGVGKLFF,TGTGCCAGCAGTTTATGGTCCGAGGGTGTCGGAAAACTGTTTTTT
TRBJ2-7,TRBV27,NA,TRBD2,CASSPGLGAEQYF,TGTGCCAGCAGTCCGGGACTAGGAGCCGAGCAGTACTTC
TRBJ1-6,TRBV6-6,NA,NA,CASRPRQEYNSPLHF,TGTGCCAGCAGGCCGCGACAGGAGTATAATTCACCCCTCCACTTT
TRBJ2-7,TRBV6-6,NA,NA,CASSPPGIGAYEQYF,TGTGCCAGCAGTCCCCCGGGGATTGGGGCCTACGAGCAGTACTTC
TRBJ1-6,TRBV14,NA,TRBD1,CASSRHAGGNSPLHF,TGTGCCAGCAGCCGTCACGCAGGGGGGAATTCACCCCTCCACTTT
TRBJ2-5,TRBV27,NA,NA,CASSLAGIWETQYF,TGTGCCAGCAGTTTGGCAGGAATTTGGGAGACCCAGTACTTC
TRBJ2-3,TRBV6-2/TRBV6-3,NA,TRBD2,CASSYGLAASTDTQYF,TGTGCCAGCAGTTACGGACTAGCGGCCTCCACAGATACGCAGTATTTT